The clone carrying this T cell receptor beta chain is medium-sized within its sample. CFSE-labeled PBMCs were cultured around six days with peptide pools, each at around 1 ug/mL. Proliferating CD4 T cells were sorted unfixed as live CD56-CD19-CD16-CD3+CD4+ CFSE-low cells. V lost 4 bases, J lost 9 bases, and 13 bases lay in between. The CDR3 has 13 residues. Germline-derived CDR1 and CDR2 are LGHDT and YNNKEL (reference sequence). The sample belongs to a study of Japanese encephalitis immunity and Zika vaccine responses. Study summary: Weeks 2, 6 and 52 after starting ZPIV were sequenced in flavivirus-naive donors. ZIKV 15-mer peptides overlapped by 11 residues and had predicted affinity under 50 nM. General study findings and limits: In JEV-pre-vaccinated donors, repertoire richness of conserved-ZIKV-epitope-responsive CD4 T cells significantly decreased after ZPIV.

Each CDR3 protein is one row after TCRdb ran MiXCR on the 5' RACE reads. The sample holds 300 or so distinct CDR3 sequences, 3% seen once. The chain links TRBV3-1 to TRBJ2-1; no definite D call. The material sequenced was antigen-activated CD4+ T cells from blood, cultured, taken during a Zika inactivated vaccine study. This TCR was sampled from an adult man who received an inactivated Zika virus vaccine. The CDR3 DNA reads TGTGCCAGCAGCCCGCGGACGGTGGGTGAGCAGTTCTTC. Translating it yields CASSPRTVGEQFF.